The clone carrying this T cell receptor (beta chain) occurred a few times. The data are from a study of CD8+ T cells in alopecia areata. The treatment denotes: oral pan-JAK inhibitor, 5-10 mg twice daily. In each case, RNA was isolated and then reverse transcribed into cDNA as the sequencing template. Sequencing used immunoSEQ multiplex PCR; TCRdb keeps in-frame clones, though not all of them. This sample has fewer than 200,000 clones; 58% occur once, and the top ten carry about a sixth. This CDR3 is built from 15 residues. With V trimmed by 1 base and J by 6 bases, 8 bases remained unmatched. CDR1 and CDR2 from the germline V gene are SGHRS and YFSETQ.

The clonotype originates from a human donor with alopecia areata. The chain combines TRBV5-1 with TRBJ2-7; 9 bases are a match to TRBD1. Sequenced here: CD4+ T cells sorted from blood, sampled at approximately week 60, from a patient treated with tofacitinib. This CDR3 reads CASSLRTGGGSEQYF. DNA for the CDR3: TGCGCCAGCAGCTTGCGAACAGGGGGCGGAAGCGAGCAGTACTTC. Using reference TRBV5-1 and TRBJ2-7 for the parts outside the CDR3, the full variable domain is KAGVTQTPRYLIKTRGQQVTLSCSPISGHRSVSWYQQTPGQGLQFLFEYFSETQRNKGNFPGRFSGRQFSNSRSEMNVSTLELGDSALYLCASSLRTGGGSEQYFGPGTRLTVT.